These 3 T cell receptor beta chains share one sample of origin, sequenced in a study of CD8 T cells in ankylosing spondylitis. Which antigens these TCRs recognize remains unknown. General study points: A TCR beta motif of fewer than ten highly homologous variants seemed to mark ankylosing spondylitis blood.

TCRdb processed the 5' RACE reads anew with MiXCR; each CDR3 protein has one entry. The table records roughly 220,000 distinct CDR3 sequences, about a sixth of them present only once. Sequenced input: blood, either unsorted or a sorted T cell fraction (not recorded which). The receptors derive from a male donor with ankylosing spondylitis.

The chain links TRBV21-1 to TRBJ2-7; the table calls TRBD1, which could not be checked here. TRBV21-1 is recorded as a pseudogene. This CDR3 region has 15 residues. CDR3 amino acids: CASSKDEGKSHEQYF. The CDR3 DNA follows: TGTGCCAGCAGCAAAGATGAGGGGAAGTCGCACGAGCAGTACTTC.

Only a few counts were recorded for this clonotype. V usage is TRBV19 and J usage is TRBJ2-7; the D is unclear. Looked up from germline, CDR1 is LNHDA and CDR2 is SQIVND (reference sequence). The CDR3 runs to 11 residues. The CDR3 coding sequence is TGTTACTCCAGGCCGATTTACGAGCAGTACTTC. It yields the protein CYSRPIYEQYF.

This clonotype came up a few times. At one end the junction does not follow the germline gene, possibly because of a read error. This chain connects TRBV12-3 or TRBV12-4 to TRBJ2-7; tentatively, D is TRBD1 or TRBD2 (7 bases each). CDR3 size: 17 residues. CDR3 protein: CASSLAEWGGGSNEQYF. The CDR3 region has the DNA TGTGCCAGCAGTTTAGCCGAATGGGGAGGGGGCTCCAACGAGCAGTACTTC.